Below, one T cell receptor (beta chain) is given with its context. These data are taken from a study of blood T cell repertoires in COVID-19. About the study: Samples came from the United States, Italy and Spain, spanning acute and convalescent COVID-19. In each case, the material was cDNA or gDNA derived from T cells, B-cell-depleted T cells, or PBMCs.

Per the authors' pipeline: Researchers report that nucleated cell counts were estimated from reference gene primer amplification. The assay was immunoSEQ multiplex PCR, and TCRdb's table has in-frame clones only and misses some. V, J and clone size are those of that table, while D and trimming were read from the DNA. The data contain about 47,000 clones, approximately 88% of them singletons. Sequenced sample: peripheral blood. The origin of this receptor is a man in his fifties with acute or convalescent COVID-19.

CDR3: CASSQGASGANVLTF. CDR3 coding DNA: TGTGCCAGCAGCCAGGGGGCCTCTGGGGCCAACGTCCTGACTTTC. The chain combines TRBV28 with TRBJ2-6; 8 nucleotides match TRBD1. J gave up 0 bases and V 6 bases, and 1 base lay outside the gene matches. The CDR3 totals 15 residues. Looked up from germline, CDR1 is MDHEN and CDR2 is SYDVKM.